This T cell receptor beta chain is drawn from a study of blood T cell repertoires in COVID-19. Study context: The United States, Italy and Spain supplied acute and convalescent COVID-19 samples. PBMCs, B-cell-depleted T cells, or T cells provided the cDNA or gDNA that made up the material.

Methods used by the authors: Nucleated cell counts were estimated from reference gene primer amplification. This table comes from immunoSEQ multiplex PCR, and its TCRdb copy is limited to in-frame clones, with some not included. V and J calls plus clone size are reproduced from that table; the DNA served to infer D and trimming. The data hold 45,000 to 50,000 clones, with roughly 88% observed a single time. CDR3 length equals 14 residues. Germline V CDR1 and CDR2: LGHDT, YNNKEL (reference sequence). Trimming took 4 bases from V and 4 from J; bases not matched to a gene: 6. The sample comprised peripheral blood. This chain links TRBV3-1 (or the pseudogene TRBV3-2) with TRBJ1-2, with 7 bases matching TRBD1. This receptor was taken from a man between 65 and 85 years old with acute or convalescent COVID-19. CDR3 in amino acids: CASSPTGTVYGYTF. In DNA form, the CDR3 reads TGTGCCAGCAGCCCGACAGGGACAGTCTATGGCTACACCTTC.